This TCR beta chain originates from a study of T cell changes during pregnancy in multiple sclerosis. Germline V gives CDR1 MNHEY, CDR2 SVGAGI. The CDR3 runs 13 residues. V lost 6 bases to trimming and J lost 7 bases, with 13 bases between them. TCRdb keeps only in-frame clones here, not all; method: immunoSEQ multiplex PCR. The sample has 40,000 to 60,000 clones; around 94% are singletons. This clone has only a few counts. The source material was CD4+ T cells from peripheral blood mononuclear cells, sampled in the third trimester of pregnancy. The sequence was obtained from a female donor with multiple sclerosis, enrolled in a pregnancy study. The chain recombines TRBV6-5 with TRBJ1-5; D gene uncertain. The CDR3 sequence: CASSPTPGQPQHF. The CDR3 DNA reads as TGTGCCAGCAGCCCCACACCGGGACAGCCCCAGCATTTT.